The 7 T cell receptor beta chains below all came from one sample that was sequenced in a study of regulatory T cells in long-lasting Graves disease. Time point indicated: newly diagnosed GD, antithyroid drugs for less than 3 months. Generation of the TCR library employed RNA extracted from PBMCs. Construction of TCR beta libraries relied on iRepertoire HTBI primers and on Arm-PCR targeting CDR3 regions. TCRdb re-called the multiplex PCR reads through MiXCR, storing one row per CDR3 protein. The table has more than 450,000 distinct CDR3 sequences, around 12% seen once. These data were likewise used in another study, on T cells in Graves' hyperthyroidism and ophthalmopathy.

The source material was peripheral blood mononuclear cells (PBMCs), sampled at new diagnosis, from a patient treated with antithyroid drugs. The receptors were gathered from a woman in her twenties or thirties with Graves disease.

Only a few counts were recorded for this clonotype. The rearrangement joins TRBV5-4 to TRBJ1-6, with TRBD1 identical over 7 bases. CDR3 length equals 14 residues. Germline V gene lookup returns CDR1 SGHNT and CDR2 YYREEE (reference sequence). The junction had 3 bases not matched to a gene; V was cut back by 0 bases and J by 9 bases. CDR3 in amino acids: CASSLEQGGSPLHF. The CDR3 nucleotides are TGTGCCAGCAGCTTGGAGCAGGGGGGTTCACCCCTCCACTTT.

This clonotype has a count of ten or more. This chain uses TRBV10-3 with TRBJ2-7; D is perhaps TRBD2 (6 bases). CDR1 is ENHRY, CDR2 SYGVKD, per germline. Trimming removed 8 bases at V and 0 bases at J, with 11 bases between. The CDR3 spans 13 residues. DNA of the CDR3: TGTGCCATCCGAACGGGGGTCTCCTACGAGCAGTACTTC. This codes for CAIRTGVSYEQYF.

This clonotype was counted ten times or more. The chain uses TRBV7-2 and TRBJ2-4, with 7 bases identical to TRBD2. The CDR3 loop spans 13 amino acids. Germline CDR1 reads SGHTA; CDR2 reads FQGNSA. The V and J ends lost 5 bases and 13 bases, in that order; junction bases with no gene match: 11. This CDR3 is CASSPSKAGLQYF. The CDR3 DNA reads as TGTGCCAGCAGCCCCTCGAAAGCGGGGCTCCAGTACTTC.

The chain links TRBV11-3 to TRBJ2-7; 10 bases match TRBD1. The J segment lost 4 bases and the V segment lost 5 bases, leaving 8 bases of the junction unmatched. Germline lookup yields CDR1 SGHNT and CDR2 YENEEA. The CDR3 extends over 15 amino acids. This chain's CDR3 is CASSRERQGAYEQYF. The DNA for the CDR3 is TGTGCCAGCAGCCGCGAGCGACAGGGGGCTTACGAGCAGTACTTC.

This clonotype showed up many times. This rearrangement joins TRBV6-5 to TRBJ1-2, with a weak D call TRBD1 (5 bases). This CDR3 spans 15 amino acids. V dropped 0 bases and J dropped 2 bases, with 10 bases sitting between them. CDR1 and CDR2 (germline): MNHEY, SVGAGI. The CDR3 reads CASSYSRGPNYGYTF. The CDR3 region has the DNA TGTGCCAGCAGTTACTCGAGGGGCCCCAACTATGGCTACACCTTC.

The chain carries TRBV29-1 and TRBJ2-5; 8 bases match TRBD1. V lost 5 bases, J lost 9 bases, and 11 bases stayed unmatched. CDR3 size: 13 residues. CDR1 and CDR2 from the germline V gene are SQVTM and ANQGSEA. CDR3 sequence (DNA): TGCAGCGTTAAGGGACAGGCACCGATGCCCCAGTACTTC. Translated, it gives CSVKGQAPMPQYF.

The rearrangement joins TRBV7-2 to TRBJ1-5; 9 bases are shared with TRBD1. Germline CDR1 and CDR2: SGHTA and FQGNSA. The CDR3 contains 15 residues. The V gene end was trimmed by 5 bases and the J gene end by 6 bases; junction bases not matched to a gene: 8. CDR3 in amino acids: CASSPTGGLIQPQHF. CDR3 DNA sequence: TGTGCCAGCAGCCCTACAGGGGGCTTAATTCAGCCCCAGCATTTT. The whole variable domain, filled in from reference TRBV7-2 and TRBJ1-5, reads GAGVSQSPSNKVTEKGKDVELRCDPISGHTALYWYRQSLGQGLEFLIYFQGNSAPDKSGLPSDRFSAERTGGSVSTLTIQRTQQEDSAVYLCASSPTGGLIQPQHFGDGTRLSIL.